This T cell receptor beta chain emerged from a study of T cells in lung cancer brain metastases (dated by TCRdb to between 2018 and 2020). Context from the whole study: About 85% of the 20 patients had a history of tobacco use, with a median of around 41 pack-years. The average DNA integrity number was approximately 3.8 in both primary and metastatic specimens, and the two sites did not differ significantly. About 90% of the 20 patients received no interval therapy between primary and metastasis resection. The median age of the patients at first diagnosis was roughly 50 years, and the group included several males and 11 to 12 females. The study compared TCR beta CDR3 repertoires between fully resected primary non-small cell lung cancers and paired brain metastases. The median interval between acquisition of the primary specimen and acquisition of the brain metastasis specimen was approximately 45 weeks. A cohort of approximately 20 patients was included, from whom roughly 40 specimens were contributed, with one primary lung lesion and one brain metastasis obtained from each patient. On the study overall, not on this receptor specifically: Brain metastases had significantly fewer unique productive clones than paired primaries (median about 1,500 versus 4,200). DNA fragmentation in the FFPE samples may have prevented recovery of the complete infiltrating T cell repertoire. Most clones were specific to a single lesion, and overlap between paired lesions was limited (mean Morisita index about 0.22). In brain metastases, the ten most abundant clones accounted for a significantly larger fraction of the repertoire than in primaries, a finding that suggests clonal expansion. Effects of preoperative corticosteroids on T cell infiltration in brain metastases could not be controlled.

Remarks on this clone: What this receptor recognizes is not known. Base qualities are missing; no much larger clone stands one base away.

V loses 3 bases, J loses 5 bases, and the germline ends lie 14 bases apart. Inclusive of the bounding cysteine and phenylalanine, the CDR3 is 14 residues long. Only the CDR3 portion is preserved as DNA: 42 bases, with reading frame beginning at the first base. CDR1 MDHEN and CDR2 SYDVKM were looked up in the germline V gene. Resection was performed in the patients for synchronous oligometastatic disease or for delayed recurrence of a solitary brain metastasis. To avoid including cancers other than NSCLC, any patient with a history of multiple malignancies was excluded. Tumor areas were macrodissected from four or five deparaffinized roughly 10 um unstained sections, using marked H&E slides as a guide. All specimens were fixed in formalin and embedded in paraffin (FFPE). Genomic DNA was extracted using the AllPrep DNA/RNA FFPE Kit. Between about 2.24 and 4.92 ug genomic DNA was input per sample, and equal DNA input was given to paired samples. TCR beta libraries were constructed in two PCR steps with the immunoSEQ hsTCRbeta Kit, which uses multiplexed V and J gene primers. The pooled libraries, together with positive and negative controls, were sequenced on an Illumina MiSeq running a 100-cycle paired-end protocol. On the authors' methods: Raw data were processed by the immunoSEQ vendor into normalized, annotated TCR beta repertoire reports. Richness was defined as unique clones by nucleotide sequence, and total richness was extrapolated with the iChao1 and Efron-Thisted estimators. To characterize and compare the paired lesions, the analysis used Pielou's evenness, Simpson's index, the proportional abundance of the top-ten clones, and the Morisita overlap index. TCRdb obtained this table from immuneACCESS and retained in-frame rearrangements with V and J assigned. These tables miss some clones; where compared with another copy, unresolved V genes account for less than half of the shortfall, and the remainder is unexplained. That table is the source of V, J and clone size, and D and trimming were worked out from the DNA. The sample table records approximately 4,900 clones; around 83% of these occur just once. The ten most abundant clones make up more than 2.5% of the sample.

The rearranged chain carries TRBV28 and TRBJ2-7; D gene: possibly TRBD2, on 5 matching bases. This receptor was obtained from a woman aged 45-60 years with non-small cell lung cancer. The sequenced sample was tumor tissue from the primary lung tumor. The sample's cell subset or site label, in plain terms: primary lung cancer lesion. The nucleotide sequence reads TGTGCCAGCAGTTTTGGCGGGTCTTTGAACGAGCAGTACTTC. Its amino acids are CASSFGGSLNEQYF.